This TCR beta chain was retrieved from a study of CXCR3-negative and CXCR3-positive naive CD8 T cells. General observations from the study: A higher hydrophobicity marked the TRB CDR3s of CXCR3-positive naive cells versus CXCR3-negative naive cells.

A word on this clonotype: The target antigen is unknown.

The authors made the TRB cDNA libraries by 5' RACE using UMI labels. Reprocessing the 5' RACE reads, TCRdb reports a single entry for every CDR3 protein and omits DNA. The sample includes about 89,000 distinct CDR3 sequences. The CDR3 totals 13 residues. Germline CDR1 reads DFQATT; CDR2 reads SNEGSKA (reference sequence). The sequenced sample was naive CXCR3+ CD8+ T cells from blood. Indicated subset: CD45RO-CCR7+CD27+CD95- naive CD8+ T cells expressing CXCR3 (TNR3+). V and J are TRBV20-1 and TRBJ2-7; absent DNA, TCRdb's TRBD1 call cannot be checked. The sequence came from a human donor in good health. Some clones in this sample may be carry-over from other donors' samples. CDR3 region: CSARGQGDYEQYF.